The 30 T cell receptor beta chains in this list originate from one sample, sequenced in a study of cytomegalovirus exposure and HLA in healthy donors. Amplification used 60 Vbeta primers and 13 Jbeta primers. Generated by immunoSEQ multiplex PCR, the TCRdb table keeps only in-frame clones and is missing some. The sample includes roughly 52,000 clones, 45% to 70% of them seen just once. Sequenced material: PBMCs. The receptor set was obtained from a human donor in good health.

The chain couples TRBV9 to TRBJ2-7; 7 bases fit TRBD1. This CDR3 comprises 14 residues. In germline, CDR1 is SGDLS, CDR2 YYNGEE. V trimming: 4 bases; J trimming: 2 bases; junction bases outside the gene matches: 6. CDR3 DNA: TGTGCCAGCAGCCCAGAGGGGGCCACCTACGAGCAGTACTTC. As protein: CASSPEGATYEQYF.

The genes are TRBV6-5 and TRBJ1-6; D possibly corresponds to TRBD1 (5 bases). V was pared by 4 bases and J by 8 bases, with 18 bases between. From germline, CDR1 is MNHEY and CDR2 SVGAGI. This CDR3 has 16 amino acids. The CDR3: CASSSPSGGQYSPLHF. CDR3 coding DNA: TGTGCCAGCAGTTCTCCCTCCGGGGGTCAATATTCACCCCTCCACTTT.

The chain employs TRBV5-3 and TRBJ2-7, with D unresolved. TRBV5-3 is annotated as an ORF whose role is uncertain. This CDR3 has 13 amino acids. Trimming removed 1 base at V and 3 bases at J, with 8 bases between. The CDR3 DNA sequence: TGTGCCAGAAGCTTGCCGGGTGTCTACGAGCAGTACTTC. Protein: CARSLPGVYEQYF.

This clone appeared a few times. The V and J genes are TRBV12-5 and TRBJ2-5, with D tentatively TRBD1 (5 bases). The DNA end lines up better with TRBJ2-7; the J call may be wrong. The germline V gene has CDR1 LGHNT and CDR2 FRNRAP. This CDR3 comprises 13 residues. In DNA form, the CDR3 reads TGTGCTAGTGGTTTGTGGTCAGGGTACGAGCAGTACTTC. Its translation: CASGLWSGYEQYF.

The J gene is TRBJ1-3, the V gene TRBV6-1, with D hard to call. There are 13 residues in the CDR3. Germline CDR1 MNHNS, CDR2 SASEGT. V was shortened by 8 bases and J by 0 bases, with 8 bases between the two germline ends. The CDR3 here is CASGPSSGNTIYF. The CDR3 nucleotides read TGTGCCAGCGGGCCGAGCTCTGGAAACACCATATATTTT.

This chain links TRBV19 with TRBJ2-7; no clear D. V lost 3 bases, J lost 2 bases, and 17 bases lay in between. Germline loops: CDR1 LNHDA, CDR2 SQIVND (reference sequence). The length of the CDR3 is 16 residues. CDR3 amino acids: CASSINYLVSTYEQYF. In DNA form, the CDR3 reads TGTGCCAGTAGTATTAATTATCTCGTCAGTACCTACGAGCAGTACTTC.

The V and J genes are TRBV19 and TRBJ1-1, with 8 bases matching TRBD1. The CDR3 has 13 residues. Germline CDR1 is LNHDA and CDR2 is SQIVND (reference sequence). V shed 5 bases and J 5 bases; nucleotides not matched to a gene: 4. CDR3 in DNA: TGTGCCAGTAGTGCACGACAGGGGACTGAAGCTTTCTTT. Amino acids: CASSARQGTEAFF.

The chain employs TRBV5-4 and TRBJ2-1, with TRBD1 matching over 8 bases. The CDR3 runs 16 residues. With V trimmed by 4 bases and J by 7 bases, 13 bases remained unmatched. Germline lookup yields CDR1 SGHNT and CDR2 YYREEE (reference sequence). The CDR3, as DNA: TGTGCCAGCAGCCCAGATCCAGGGGGCCGGGGGAATGAGCAGTTCTTC. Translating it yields CASSPDPGGRGNEQFF.

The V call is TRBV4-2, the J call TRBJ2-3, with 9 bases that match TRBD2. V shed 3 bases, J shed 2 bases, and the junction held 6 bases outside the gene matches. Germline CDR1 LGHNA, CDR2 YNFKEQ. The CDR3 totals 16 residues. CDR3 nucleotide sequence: TGTGCCAGCAGCCAGGGGGCGGGGGGGACCACAGATACGCAGTATTTT. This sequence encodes CASSQGAGGTTDTQYF.

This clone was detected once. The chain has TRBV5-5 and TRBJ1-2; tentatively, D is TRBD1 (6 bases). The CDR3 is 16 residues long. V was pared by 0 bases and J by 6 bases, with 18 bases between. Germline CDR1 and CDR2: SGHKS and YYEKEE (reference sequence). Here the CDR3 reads CASSLEGNRAGDGYTF. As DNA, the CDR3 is TGTGCCAGCAGCTTGGAGGGAAACAGGGCGGGAGATGGCTACACCTTC.

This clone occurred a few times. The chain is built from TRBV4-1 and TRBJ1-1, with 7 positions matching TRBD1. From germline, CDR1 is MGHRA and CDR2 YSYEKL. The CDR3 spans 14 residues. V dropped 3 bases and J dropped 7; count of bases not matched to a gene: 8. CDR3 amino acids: CASSHQGVKDEAFF. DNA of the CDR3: TGCGCCAGCAGCCATCAGGGGGTGAAGGATGAAGCTTTCTTT.

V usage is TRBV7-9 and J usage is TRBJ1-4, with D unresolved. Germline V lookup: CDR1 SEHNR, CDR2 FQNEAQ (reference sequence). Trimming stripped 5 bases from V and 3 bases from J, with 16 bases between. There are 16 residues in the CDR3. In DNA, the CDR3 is TGTGCCAGCAGCCTGACGTCGGGAGGACCTAATGAAAAACTGTTTTTT. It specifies CASSLTSGGPNEKLFF.

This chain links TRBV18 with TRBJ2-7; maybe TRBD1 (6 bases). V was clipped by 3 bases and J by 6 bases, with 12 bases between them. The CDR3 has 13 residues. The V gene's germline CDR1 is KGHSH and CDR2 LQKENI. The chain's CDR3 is CASSPSRGGEQYF. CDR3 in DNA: TGTGCCAGCTCACCTTCCAGGGGTGGCGAGCAGTACTTC. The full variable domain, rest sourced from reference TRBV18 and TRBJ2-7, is NAGVMQNPRHLVRRRGQEARLRCSPMKGHSHVYWYRQLPEEGLKFMVYLQKENIIDESGMPKERFSAEFPKEGPSILRIQQVVRGDSAAYFCASSPSRGGEQYFGPGTRLTVT.

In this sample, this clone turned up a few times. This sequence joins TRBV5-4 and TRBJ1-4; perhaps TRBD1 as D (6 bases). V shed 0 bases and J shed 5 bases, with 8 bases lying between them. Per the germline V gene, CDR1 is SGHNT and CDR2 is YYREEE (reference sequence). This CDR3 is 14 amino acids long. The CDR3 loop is CASSLGQENEKLFF. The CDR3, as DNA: TGTGCCAGCAGCTTGGGACAGGAGAATGAAAAACTGTTTTTT.

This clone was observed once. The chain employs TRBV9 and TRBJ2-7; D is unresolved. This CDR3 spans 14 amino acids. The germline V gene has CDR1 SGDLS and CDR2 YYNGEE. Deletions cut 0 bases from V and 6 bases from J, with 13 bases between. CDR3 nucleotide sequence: TGTGCCAGCAGCGTAGGCCAGGCAACAAGCGAGCAGTACTTC. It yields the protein CASSVGQATSEQYF.

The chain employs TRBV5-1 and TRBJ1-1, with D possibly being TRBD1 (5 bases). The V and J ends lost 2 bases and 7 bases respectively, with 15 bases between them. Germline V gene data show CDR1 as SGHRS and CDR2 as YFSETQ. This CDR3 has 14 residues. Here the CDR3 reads CASSLRGDLGEAFF. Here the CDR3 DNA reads TGCGCCAGCAGCTTACGGGGGGACCTCGGTGAAGCTTTCTTT.

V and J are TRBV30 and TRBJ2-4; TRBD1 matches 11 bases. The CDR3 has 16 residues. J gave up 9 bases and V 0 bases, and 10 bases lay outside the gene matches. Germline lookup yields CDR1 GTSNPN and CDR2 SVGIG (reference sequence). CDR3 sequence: CAWSVGTGGFQGIQYF. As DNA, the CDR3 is TGTGCCTGGAGTGTAGGGACAGGGGGATTTCAGGGCATTCAGTACTTC.

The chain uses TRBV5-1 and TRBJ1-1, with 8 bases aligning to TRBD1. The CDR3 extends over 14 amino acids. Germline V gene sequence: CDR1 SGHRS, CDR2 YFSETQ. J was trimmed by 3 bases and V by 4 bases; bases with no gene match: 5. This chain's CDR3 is CASSKSTGDTEAFF. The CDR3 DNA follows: TGCGCCAGCAGCAAGTCGACAGGGGACACTGAAGCTTTCTTT.

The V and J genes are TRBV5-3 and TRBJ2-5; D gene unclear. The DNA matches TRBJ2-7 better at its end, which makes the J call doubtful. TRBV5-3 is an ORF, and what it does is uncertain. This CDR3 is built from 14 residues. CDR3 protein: CARSCRSYTYEQYF. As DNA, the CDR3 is TGTGCCAGAAGCTGTCGAAGCTATACCTACGAGCAGTACTTC.

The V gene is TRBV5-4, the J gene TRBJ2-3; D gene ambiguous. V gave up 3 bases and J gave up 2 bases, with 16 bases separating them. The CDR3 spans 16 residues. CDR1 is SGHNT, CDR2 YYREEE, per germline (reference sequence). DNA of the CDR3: TGTGCCAGCAGCTCTCCCCCTTTGGCTTACACAGATACGCAGTATTTT. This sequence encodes CASSSPPLAYTDTQYF.

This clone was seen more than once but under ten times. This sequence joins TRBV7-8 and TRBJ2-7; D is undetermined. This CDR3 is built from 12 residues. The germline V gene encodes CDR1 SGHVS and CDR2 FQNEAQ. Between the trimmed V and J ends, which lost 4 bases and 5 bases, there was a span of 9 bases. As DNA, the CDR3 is TGTGCCAGCAGCTCGTCCCCCCACGAGCAGTACTTC. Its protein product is CASSSSPHEQYF.

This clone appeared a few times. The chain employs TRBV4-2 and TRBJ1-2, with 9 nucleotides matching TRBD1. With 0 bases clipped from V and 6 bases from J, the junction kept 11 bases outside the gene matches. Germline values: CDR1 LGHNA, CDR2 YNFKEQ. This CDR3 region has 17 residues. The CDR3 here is CASSQDHVIGTGNGYTF. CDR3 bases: TGTGCCAGCAGCCAAGATCATGTCATCGGGACAGGGAATGGCTACACCTTC.

The CDR3 DNA sequence: TGTGCCATCAGTGACGTGCAGGGTGGGTTCTACACCTTC. This encodes CAISDVQGGFYTF. The chain uses TRBV10-3 and TRBJ1-2; a possible D gene is TRBD1 (5 bases). V was pared by 3 bases and J by 10 bases, with 15 bases between. Looked up from germline, CDR1 is ENHRY and CDR2 is SYGVKD. The CDR3 extends over 13 amino acids.

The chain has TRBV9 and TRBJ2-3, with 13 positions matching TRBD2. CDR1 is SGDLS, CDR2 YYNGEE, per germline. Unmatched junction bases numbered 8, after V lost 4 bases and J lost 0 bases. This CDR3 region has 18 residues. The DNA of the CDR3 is TGTGCCAGCAGCCCGGGACTAGCGGGGCGTTATAGCACAGATACGCAGTATTTT. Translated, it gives CASSPGLAGRYSTDTQYF. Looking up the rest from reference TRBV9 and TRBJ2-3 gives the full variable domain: DSGVTQTPKHLITATGQRVTLRCSPRSGDLSVYWYQQSLDQGLQFLIQYYNGEERAKGNILERFSAQQFPDLHSELNLSSLELGDSALYFCASSPGLAGRYSTDTQYFGPGTRLTVL.

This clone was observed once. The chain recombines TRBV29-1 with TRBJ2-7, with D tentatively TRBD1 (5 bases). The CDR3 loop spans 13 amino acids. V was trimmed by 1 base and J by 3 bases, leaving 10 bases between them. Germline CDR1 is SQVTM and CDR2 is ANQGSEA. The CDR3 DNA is TGCAGCGTTGAAGGCCAGGACAACTACGAGCAGTACTTC. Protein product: CSVEGQDNYEQYF.

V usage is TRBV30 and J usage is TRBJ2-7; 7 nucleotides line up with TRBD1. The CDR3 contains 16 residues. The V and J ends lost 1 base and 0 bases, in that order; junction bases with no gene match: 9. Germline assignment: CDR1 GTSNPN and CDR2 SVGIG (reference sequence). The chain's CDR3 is CAWSGHGTESSYEQYF. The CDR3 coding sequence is TGTGCCTGGAGTGGGCATGGGACAGAGTCCTCCTACGAGCAGTACTTC. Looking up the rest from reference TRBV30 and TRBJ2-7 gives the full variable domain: SQTIHQWPATLVQPVGSPLSLECTVEGTSNPNLYWYRQAAGRGLQLLFYSVGIGQISSEVPQNLSASRPQDRQFILSSKKLLLSDSGFYLCAWSGHGTESSYEQYFGPGTRLTVT.

The CDR3 DNA follows: TGCGCCAGCAGCCAACCAGGGACAGGGGCCTACGAGCAGTACTTC. Translated: CASSQPGTGAYEQYF. The rearrangement joins TRBV4-1 to TRBJ2-7; 10 nucleotides match TRBD1. J gave up 2 bases and V 2 bases, and 3 bases lay outside the gene matches. The CDR3 sequence is 15 residues long. The germline V gene has CDR1 MGHRA and CDR2 YSYEKL.

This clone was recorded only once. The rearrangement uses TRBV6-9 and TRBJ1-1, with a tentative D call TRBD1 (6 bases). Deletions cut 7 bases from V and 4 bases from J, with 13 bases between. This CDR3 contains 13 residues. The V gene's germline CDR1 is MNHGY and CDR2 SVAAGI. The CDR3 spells CASNQQGSTEAFF. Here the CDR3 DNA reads TGTGCCAGCAATCAACAGGGTAGCACTGAAGCTTTCTTT.

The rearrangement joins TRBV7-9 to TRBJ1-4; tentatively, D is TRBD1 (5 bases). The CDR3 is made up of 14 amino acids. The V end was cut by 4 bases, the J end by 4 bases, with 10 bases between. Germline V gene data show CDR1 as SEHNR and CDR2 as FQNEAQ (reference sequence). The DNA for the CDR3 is TGTGCCAGCAGCTGGGGCAGGGATAATGAAAAACTGTTTTTT. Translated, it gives CASSWGRDNEKLFF.

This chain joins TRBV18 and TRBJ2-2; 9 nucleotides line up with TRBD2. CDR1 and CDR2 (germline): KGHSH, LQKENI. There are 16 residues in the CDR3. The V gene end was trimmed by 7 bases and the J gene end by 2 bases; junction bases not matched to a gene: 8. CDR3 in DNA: TGTGCCAGCTTACTCGGACTAGCGAAAAACACCGGGGAGCTGTTTTTT. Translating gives CASLLGLAKNTGELFF.